This T cell receptor beta chain emerged from a study of CD8 T cells in Susac syndrome. J lost 3 bases, V lost 2 bases, and 10 bases had no gene match. The CDR3 totals 16 residues. Per germline, CDR1 KGHSY and CDR2 FQNENV. An input of 0.5 to 1 ug of RNA was subjected to reverse transcription using random hexamers. Amplification of TCR beta CDR3 by immunoSEQ multiplex PCR spanned 54 Vbeta and 13 Jbeta. TCRdb re-called the immunoSEQ multiplex PCR reads with MiXCR, one entry per CDR3 protein. In the table there are about 300,000 distinct CDR3 sequences, around 85% of which are singletons. The authors carried out high-throughput sequencing of TCR beta. They applied it to CD8+ and CD4+ T cells obtained from blood. Control patients had untreated stable or active relapsing-remitting multiple sclerosis by revised McDonald criteria. TEMRA cells were FACS-enriched, unlike CD8+ and CD4+ T cells, which were negatively isolated.

The origin of this receptor is a human donor with multiple sclerosis. The specimen was CD8+ T cells from PBMCs. This chain joins TRBV16 and TRBJ2-7, with 7 bases identical to TRBD2. This CDR3 reads CASSQIGPPGGYEQYF. CDR3 in DNA: TGTGCCAGCAGCCAAATCGGGCCCCCGGGGGGCTACGAGCAGTACTTC.